These 8 T cell receptor beta chains originate from one sample sequenced in a study of T cell responses to AZD1222 COVID-19 vaccine. TCRdb keeps only in-frame clones here, not all; method: immunoSEQ multiplex PCR. This table holds 90,000 to 120,000 clones, approximately 90% found once. The starting material was peripheral blood, obtained on day 0 of AZD1222 vaccination. The receptor source for this set is an adult in good health.

The chain is built from TRBV24-1 and TRBJ2-3, with TRBD2 identical over 10 bases. Germline V gene lookup returns CDR1 KGHDR and CDR2 SFDVKD. The CDR3 is 16 residues long. J gave up 3 bases and V 4 bases, and 6 bases lay outside the gene matches. CDR3 DNA: TGTGCCACCAGTGAGCGCGGACTAGCGGTTACAGATACGCAGTATTTT. Residues: CATSERGLAVTDTQYF.

The rearrangement joins TRBV24-1 to TRBJ2-1; D is unclear. With 5 bases removed from V and 5 bases from J, the gap between germline ends came to 9 bases. CDR1 is KGHDR and CDR2 is SFDVKD in the germline V gene. The CDR3 totals 13 residues. The CDR3, as DNA: TGTGCCACCAGTGCGGGCAGCGACAATGAGCAGTTCTTC. Residues: CATSAGSDNEQFF.

This chain joins TRBV6-5 and TRBJ1-1, with 8 bases that match TRBD1. In germline, CDR1 is MNHEY, CDR2 SVGAGI. The CDR3 is 14 residues long. With V trimmed by 6 bases and J by 4 bases, 7 bases remained unmatched. The CDR3 sequence is CASSMDRVVTEAFF. DNA for the CDR3: TGTGCCAGCAGCATGGACAGGGTCGTCACTGAAGCTTTCTTT.

This clone appeared once. This chain joins TRBV5-4 and TRBJ2-1, with D perhaps being TRBD1 or TRBD2 (5 bases each). V lost 5 bases and J 5 bases, leaving 20 bases between the germline ends. The CDR3 has 16 amino acids. Germline V lookup: CDR1 SGHNT, CDR2 YYREEE (reference sequence). The CDR3 protein is CASSTKAGAGDNEQFF. CDR3 in DNA: TGTGCCAGCAGTACCAAAGCCGGGGCCGGGGACAATGAGCAGTTCTTC.

The chain has TRBV27 and TRBJ2-3, with TRBD2 matching over 12 bases. Germline V lookup: CDR1 MNHEY, CDR2 SMNVEV (reference sequence). The CDR3 has 16 residues. Germline trimming cut 3 bases from V and 8 bases from J; bases unmatched to any gene: 9. The CDR3 nucleotides read TGTGCCAGCAGTTTGTCTAGCGGGGGGGCCTTTGGTACGCAGTATTTT. This gives the protein CASSLSSGGAFGTQYF.

CDR3 nucleotides: TGTGCCAGCAGCCAAGCTGGGGGTCGACCCCTCCACTTT. As protein: CASSQAGGRPLHF. V gene TRBV4-2 combines with J gene TRBJ1-6; D possibly corresponds to TRBD1 (5 bases). This CDR3 is built from 13 residues. Germline V gene lookup returns CDR1 LGHNA and CDR2 YNFKEQ. V was shortened by 1 base and J by 12 bases, with 10 bases between the two germline ends.

This sequence joins TRBV3-1 (or the pseudogene TRBV3-2) and TRBJ2-5; TRBD2 matches 12 bases. The J segment lost 6 bases and the V segment lost 4 bases, leaving 3 bases of the junction unmatched. The germline V gene has CDR1 LGHDT and CDR2 YNNKEL (reference sequence). CDR3 length: 14 residues. CDR3 nucleotides: TGTGCCAGCAGCCCACTAGCGGGGGGACAGACCCAGTACTTC. Translation: CASSPLAGGQTQYF.

This clone has just one count. The J gene is TRBJ1-2, the V gene TRBV6-6; tentative D call: TRBD1 (5 bases). The CDR3 sequence is 15 residues long. V shed 5 bases and J shed 6 bases, with 19 bases lying between them. Per germline, CDR1 MNHNY and CDR2 SVGAGI (reference sequence). The CDR3 loop is CASSEILGQDNGYTF. CDR3 sequence (DNA): TGTGCCAGCAGTGAGATCCTGGGCCAGGACAATGGCTACACCTTC.